These 24 T cell receptor beta chains were all obtained from the same sample, sequenced in a study of Graves' ophthalmopathy and Graves' hyperthyroidism. TCR beta CDR3 regions were amplified from RNA transcripts. Second-round multiplex PCR came after first-round RT-PCR with HTBI primers. TCRdb processed the multiplex PCR reads anew with MiXCR; each CDR3 protein has one entry. The sample lists about 220,000 distinct CDR3 sequences; roughly a fifth were seen once. Sequenced sample: peripheral blood. The origin of the receptors is a woman between 45 and 65 years old with Graves' ophthalmopathy.

This clonotype was seen many times. The CDR3 region has the DNA TGTGCCAGCAGCCCAATGAACACCGGGGAGCTGTTTTTT. Protein product: CASSPMNTGELFF. The V gene is TRBV6-1, the J gene TRBJ2-2; D gene unclear. The CDR3 covers 13 residues. Per the germline V gene, CDR1 is MNHNS and CDR2 is SASEGT. Trimming took off 6 bases at V and 1 base at J, with 6 bases between the two ends.

This clonotype was counted a few times. The V and J genes are TRBV7-6 and TRBJ1-2, with D perhaps matching TRBD1 (6 bases). Trimming took 1 base from V and 0 from J, leaving 12 bases between them. CDR3 length: 16 amino acids. CDR1 is SGHVS, CDR2 FNYEAQ, per germline. As DNA, the CDR3 is TGTGCCAGCAGCTTAGTCTCAGGGGCGACTAACTATGGCTACACCTTC. Its protein product is CASSLVSGATNYGYTF.

This clonotype has more than one count but fewer than ten. This may be a read error, as it is one base from a much larger clone. The CDR3 loop is CASGETGGNTEAFF. CDR3 in DNA: TGCGCCAGCGGTGAGACAGGCGGAAACACTGAAGCTTTCTTT. The V call is TRBV10-2, the J call TRBJ1-1; a weak D match, TRBD1 (6 bases). This CDR3 is 14 amino acids long. Germline lookup yields CDR1 WSHSY and CDR2 SAAADI.

This clonotype appeared many times. The chain has TRBV7-9 and TRBJ1-5; possible D gene TRBD1, 6 bases. V gave up 1 base and J gave up 4 bases, with 8 bases separating them. CDR3 length: 14 amino acids. Germline-derived CDR1 and CDR2 are SEHNR and FQNEAQ (reference sequence). CDR3 sequence (DNA): TGTGCCAGCAGCTTAGACACAGGGAATCAGCCCCAGCATTTT. Translated, it gives CASSLDTGNQPQHF.

This clonotype was counted ten times or more. The V call is TRBV27, the J call TRBJ2-7; 15 positions match TRBD2. The junction had 2 bases not matched to a gene; V was cut back by 8 bases and J by 3 bases. The germline CDR1 and CDR2 sequences are MNHEY and SMNVEV (reference sequence). The CDR3 runs to 14 residues. In DNA, the CDR3 is TGTGCCAGCGGACTAGCGGGAGGGCACTACGAGCAGTACTTC. Protein: CASGLAGGHYEQYF.

This clonotype was observed at least ten times. The chain recombines TRBV15 with TRBJ2-4, with D possibly matching TRBD2 (5 bases). Germline V gene data show CDR1 as LNHNV and CDR2 as YYDKDF (reference sequence). The CDR3 contains 13 residues. V was trimmed by 3 bases and J by 9 bases, leaving 12 bases between them. The CDR3 nucleotides read TGTGCCACCAGCAGTTTAGGACTTCCCATTCAGTACTTC. It is translated as CATSSLGLPIQYF. The entire variable domain, with the rest obtained from reference TRBV15 and TRBJ2-4, is as follows: DAMVIQNPRYQVTQFGKPVTLSCSQTLNHNVMYWYQQKSSQAPKLLFHYYDKDFNNEADTPDNFQSRRPNTSFCFLDIRSPGLGDTAMYLCATSSLGLPIQYFGAGTRLSVL.

This clonotype has a count of ten or more. This rearrangement joins TRBV6-2 or TRBV6-3 to TRBJ1-1; D possibly corresponds to TRBD1 (6 bases). Germline V gene lookup returns CDR1 MNHEY and CDR2 SVGEGT. Trimming stripped 2 bases from V and 0 bases from J, with 13 bases between. The CDR3 loop spans 16 amino acids. The CDR3 coding sequence is TGTGCCAGCAGTTACCTTCCAGGGGCCATGAACACTGAAGCTTTCTTT. Translating gives CASSYLPGAMNTEAFF.

This clonotype was seen at least ten times. This chain uses TRBV7-2 with TRBJ2-7, with 10 nucleotides matching TRBD1. There are 16 residues in the CDR3. Trimming took 4 bases from V and 0 from J; bases not matched to a gene: 6. Germline CDR1 and CDR2: SGHTA and FQGNSA. The CDR3, as DNA: TGTGCCAGCAGCTCCCCCAGGACAGGGGGCTCCTACGAGCAGTACTTC. Its protein is CASSSPRTGGSYEQYF.

This clonotype has at least ten counts. In DNA, the CDR3 is TGTGCCAGCAGCAGGACCGGGACAGGGGGCTACGAGCAGTACTTC. Its translation is CASSRTGTGGYEQYF. The chain recombines TRBV6-1 with TRBJ2-7, with 11 bases identical to TRBD1. CDR3 length: 15 amino acids. V lost 6 bases to trimming and J lost 3 bases; unmatched junction nucleotides: 7. CDR1 is MNHNS and CDR2 is SASEGT in the germline V gene.

The chain is built from TRBV11-3 and TRBJ2-3; D gene uncertain. Germline CDR1 is SGHNT and CDR2 is YENEEA. The CDR3 loop spans 13 amino acids. V was clipped by 5 bases and J by 2 bases, with 8 bases between them. This CDR3 is CASSPPNTDTQYF. The CDR3 region has the DNA TGTGCCAGCAGCCCCCCGAACACAGATACGCAGTATTTT.

The sample holds many counts of this clonotype. The V gene is TRBV6-1, the J gene TRBJ2-7; D possibly corresponds to TRBD1 (5 bases). V lost 4 bases and J 0 bases, leaving 16 bases between the germline ends. Germline CDR1 MNHNS, CDR2 SASEGT. The CDR3 is 16 amino acids. CDR3 residues: CASSGTTWGSSYEQYF. The DNA of the CDR3 is TGTGCCAGCAGTGGAACTACGTGGGGCAGCTCCTACGAGCAGTACTTC.

This clonotype was found a few times. V usage is TRBV28 and J usage is TRBJ2-7; no reliable D call. The CDR3 is 14 amino acids. With 6 bases removed from V and 4 bases from J, the gap between germline ends came to 16 bases. Germline CDR1 and CDR2: MDHEN and SYDVKM. For the CDR3, the DNA is TGTGCCAGCAGGTCCTCAGTGATGGCTTACGAGCAGTACTTC. Its translation: CASRSSVMAYEQYF. Combining the CDR3 with reference TRBV28 and TRBJ2-7 gives the whole variable domain DVKVTQSSRYLVKRTGEKVFLECVQDMDHENMFWYRQDPGLGLRLIYFSYDVKMKEKGDIPEGYSVSREKKERFSLILESASTNQTSMYLCASRSSVMAYEQYFGPGTRLTVT.

This clonotype was detected ten times or more. The rearrangement uses TRBV28 and TRBJ1-1; unclear D gene. This CDR3 has 12 amino acids. Looked up from germline, CDR1 is MDHEN and CDR2 is SYDVKM. Trimming removed 6 bases at V and 1 base at J, with 6 bases between. The CDR3 nucleotides read TGTGCCAGCAGGGAGAGGAACACTGAAGCTTTCTTT. Translation: CASRERNTEAFF.

Note on this clonotype: This sequence may be a read error, since a much larger clone differs from it by one base. The chain is built from TRBV7-2 and TRBJ1-5; D gene unclear. V gave up 6 bases and J gave up 8 bases, with 14 bases separating them. The germline V gene has CDR1 SGHTA and CDR2 FQGNSA. This CDR3 has 13 amino acids. The DNA for the CDR3 is TGTGCCAGCAGTAGGAGAACTTTGAAGCCCCAGCATTTT. This sequence encodes CASSRRTLKPQHF.

This clonotype was counted at least ten times. V is TRBV19 and J is TRBJ1-2, with D possibly being TRBD1 (5 bases). The CDR3 covers 14 residues. Per the germline V gene, CDR1 is LNHDA and CDR2 is SQIVND (reference sequence). V was clipped by 3 bases and J by 5 bases, with 13 bases between them. CDR3 region: CASSIRGAGYGYTF. The CDR3 region has the DNA TGTGCCAGTAGTATTAGGGGCGCGGGGTATGGCTACACCTTC.

The chain carries TRBV15 and TRBJ2-5; 13 nucleotides line up with TRBD2. The CDR3 contains 18 residues. The ends lost 5 bases at V and 1 base at J; junction bases unmatched: 10. From germline, CDR1 is LNHNV and CDR2 YYDKDF (reference sequence). CDR3: CATSPPPRLAGGQETQYF. CDR3 nucleotides: TGTGCCACCAGCCCGCCCCCGAGACTAGCGGGAGGCCAAGAGACCCAGTACTTC.

This clonotype was seen ten or more times. The V call is TRBV11-2, the J call TRBJ2-7; D is unresolved. Germline assignment: CDR1 SGHAT and CDR2 FQNNGV. The CDR3 totals 14 residues. V lost 4 bases to trimming and J lost 5 bases, with 15 bases between them. The chain's CDR3 is CASSSSLAPHEQYF. Here the CDR3 DNA reads TGTGCCAGCAGCTCCAGCTTAGCCCCCCACGAGCAGTACTTC. Supplemented by reference TRBV11-2 and TRBJ2-7, the full variable domain reads EAGVAQSPRYKIIEKRQSVAFWCNPISGHATLYWYQQILGQGPKLLIQFQNNGVVDDSQLPKDRFSAERLKGVDSTLKIQPAKLEDSAVYLCASSSSLAPHEQYFGPGTRLTVT.

This clonotype has at least ten counts. The CDR3 here is CASSRTQERVPKETQYF. In DNA form, the CDR3 reads TGTGCCAGCAGCCGAACTCAGGAGAGGGTCCCCAAAGAGACCCAGTACTTC. The rearrangement joins TRBV14 to TRBJ2-5; D possibly corresponds to TRBD2 (5 bases). V shed 4 bases and J shed 3 bases, with 21 bases lying between them. The CDR3 length is 17 residues. Germline V gene data show CDR1 as SGHDN and CDR2 as FVKESK.

A few counts support this clonotype. V is TRBV11-2 and J is TRBJ1-5; the D is unclear. Trimming shortened V by 0 bases and J by 7 bases, and 7 bases separated the two germline ends. The CDR3 runs to 13 residues. Germline CDR1 reads SGHAT; CDR2 reads FQNNGV. In DNA form, the CDR3 reads TGTGCCAGCAGCTTAGATAGGGAACAGCCCCAGCATTTT. Amino acids: CASSLDREQPQHF.

This clonotype has a count of ten or more. This chain connects TRBV2 to TRBJ2-3, with D possibly TRBD1 on 8 matching bases. The CDR3 is made up of 15 amino acids. Germline CDR1 is SNHLY and CDR2 is FYNNEI. Trimming stripped 6 bases from V and 4 bases from J, with 17 bases between. CDR3 sequence reads: CASSSRGRGPDTQYF. In DNA, the CDR3 is TGTGCCAGCAGCAGCAGGGGGCGGGGGCCAGATACGCAGTATTTT.

This clonotype was counted many times. The V gene is TRBV27, the J gene TRBJ1-1; D remains unclear. The V end was cut by 0 bases, the J end by 2 bases, with 7 bases between. This CDR3 is 14 amino acids long. In germline, CDR1 is MNHEY, CDR2 SMNVEV (reference sequence). CDR3 residues: CASSLSSLNTEAFF. The CDR3 DNA reads TGTGCCAGCAGTTTATCTAGCCTTAACACTGAAGCTTTCTTT.

This clonotype was observed at least ten times. The chain joins TRBV6-2 or TRBV6-3 to TRBJ1-1, with D perhaps TRBD1 (5 bases). Germline V gene sequence: CDR1 MNHEY, CDR2 SVGEGT. The CDR3 is made up of 14 amino acids. V was clipped by 5 bases and J by 2 bases, with 12 bases between them. The CDR3: CASSRAGTNTEAFF. The CDR3 DNA sequence: TGTGCCAGCAGTAGGGCAGGGACTAACACTGAAGCTTTCTTT.

This clonotype was recorded at least ten times. The V gene is TRBV7-8, the J gene TRBJ1-2; TRBD1 might be the D (5 bases). CDR3 size: 15 residues. The V gene lost 5 bases and the J gene lost 4 bases, with 17 bases spanning the gap. The germline V gene has CDR1 SGHVS and CDR2 FQNEAQ. CDR3 sequence: CASSPRDVGSYGYTF. Here the CDR3 DNA reads TGTGCCAGCAGCCCCCGGGACGTGGGGTCCTATGGCTACACCTTC.

This clonotype was seen only a few times. J is TRBJ2-5 and V is TRBV4-1; D gene ambiguous. Trimming removed 5 bases from V and 4 bases from J, with 11 bases in between. Germline CDR1 reads MGHRA; CDR2 reads YSYEKL. The CDR3 covers 13 residues. CDR3 amino acids: CASSGVEGETQYF. CDR3 in DNA: TGCGCCAGCAGCGGAGTGGAAGGAGAGACCCAGTACTTC.